The 27 T cell receptor beta chains reported below all come from one sample, sequenced in a study of T-cell memory formation after mild COVID-19. TCRdb reanalysed the 5' RACE reads using MiXCR and keeps one entry per CDR3 protein. The repertoire holds roughly 300,000 distinct CDR3 sequences, with roughly 8% as singletons. Source material: PBMCs or a T cell subset sorted from them (not recorded which). These receptors were taken from a man younger than 35 who had mild COVID-19 (a few samples of this study predate the infection). Cell type and time point are not known.

The sample holds many counts of this clonotype. The CDR3: CASSFTPVLTDTQYF. In DNA, the CDR3 is TGTGCCAGCAGTTTTACCCCAGTCCTCACAGATACGCAGTATTTT. The V and J genes are TRBV27 and TRBJ2-3, with D hard to call. This CDR3 region has 15 residues. Deletions cut 3 bases from V and 2 bases from J, with 12 bases between. The germline V gene encodes CDR1 MNHEY and CDR2 SMNVEV (reference sequence).

V is TRBV7-2 and J is TRBJ1-5; D is unresolved. The ends were cut back, 5 bases at V and 0 bases at J, with 14 bases in the middle. This CDR3 comprises 16 residues. Germline V gene sequence: CDR1 SGHTA, CDR2 FQGNSA. CDR3 loop: CASSPTGGVSNQPQHF. CDR3 nucleotide sequence: TGTGCCAGCAGCCCGACCGGAGGAGTTAGCAATCAGCCCCAGCATTTT.

This clonotype was seen a few times. The V call is TRBV11-2, the J call TRBJ2-3; 7 bases agree with TRBD2. CDR1 is SGHAT and CDR2 is FQNNGV in the germline V gene. The CDR3 is 16 residues long. V lost 3 bases, J lost 3 bases, and 9 bases stayed unmatched. The CDR3 reads CASSFLVGGGTDTQYF. The DNA of the CDR3 is TGTGCCAGCAGCTTTTTGGTGGGGGGGGGAACAGATACGCAGTATTTT.

CDR3 in DNA: TGTGCCAGCAGTGACAGAGGCGGAATGAACACTGAAGCTTTCTTT. The encoded protein is CASSDRGGMNTEAFF. This chain connects TRBV2 to TRBJ1-1, with D unresolved. Trimming took 3 bases from V and 0 from J, leaving 11 bases between them. This CDR3 region has 15 residues. CDR1 and CDR2 from the germline V gene are SNHLY and FYNNEI.

The chain joins TRBV5-1 to TRBJ2-2; 13 nucleotides agree with TRBD2. V lost 10 bases, J lost 4 bases, and 13 bases stayed unmatched. The CDR3 has 17 residues. The germline V gene encodes CDR1 SGHRS and CDR2 YFSETQ. The CDR3 DNA reads TGCGCCTCCAGCGGACTAGCGGGGGCCGGGGGCACCGGGGAGCTGTTTTTT. Residues: CASSGLAGAGGTGELFF.

The rearrangement links TRBV5-1 to TRBJ2-1; 11 bases are a match to TRBD2. Per the germline V gene, CDR1 is SGHRS and CDR2 is YFSETQ. CDR3 length: 16 amino acids. Trimming cost V 0 bases and J 7 bases; bases outside gene matches: 6. This CDR3 reads CASSLEPSGRLNEQFF. The DNA for the CDR3 is TGCGCCAGCAGCTTGGAGCCTAGCGGGAGGCTGAATGAGCAGTTCTTC.

The chain has TRBV9 and TRBJ2-3; no firm D call. CDR3 length: 15 amino acids. Per the germline V gene, CDR1 is SGDLS and CDR2 is YYNGEE. The V gene lost 1 base and the J gene lost 4 bases, with 13 bases spanning the gap. This chain's CDR3 is CASSVTGLSSDTQYF. The CDR3, as DNA: TGTGCCAGCAGCGTAACCGGGCTGAGCTCAGATACGCAGTATTTT.

The rearrangement joins TRBV28 to TRBJ2-3; D unresolved. CDR1 MDHEN and CDR2 SYDVKM come from the germline V gene. V shed 6 bases and J shed 6 bases, with 13 bases lying between them. This CDR3 is built from 13 residues. The CDR3 region has the DNA TGTGCCAGCAGCCCCCCAGCCCTCGATACGCAGTATTTT. Translation: CASSPPALDTQYF.

This chain uses TRBV6-5 with TRBJ1-2; possibly TRBD1 for D (6 bases). Germline assignment: CDR1 MNHEY and CDR2 SVGAGI. With 2 bases removed from V and 5 bases from J, the gap between germline ends came to 12 bases. There are 14 residues in the CDR3. CDR3 DNA sequence: TGTGCCAGCAGTTACGGCACAGGGTCGTATGGCTACACCTTC. Protein sequence: CASSYGTGSYGYTF.

This clonotype has a handful of counts. The V gene is TRBV2, the J gene TRBJ1-2; D ambiguous. Germline lookup yields CDR1 SNHLY and CDR2 FYNNEI. The CDR3 covers 11 residues. V was clipped by 3 bases and J by 8 bases, with 7 bases between them. CDR3 in DNA: TGTGCCAGCAGTGACGAGGGAGGCTACACCTTC. Translated: CASSDEGGYTF.

This clonotype was counted only a few times. The J gene is TRBJ2-3, the V gene TRBV4-3; 7 nucleotides line up with TRBD2. V lost 0 bases to trimming and J lost 2 bases; unmatched junction nucleotides: 5. The CDR3 loop spans 16 amino acids. Looked up from germline, CDR1 is LGHNA and CDR2 is YSLEER. The CDR3 sequence: CASSQDTGGTTDTQYF. CDR3 DNA: TGCGCCAGCAGCCAAGATACCGGGGGGACCACAGATACGCAGTATTTT.

A word on this clonotype: A clone one base away is much larger, so this may be a read error. V is TRBV14 and J is TRBJ1-2; a weak D match, TRBD1 (6 bases). The CDR3 is 13 residues long. The germline gives CDR1 SGHDN, CDR2 FVKESK. This CDR3 reads CTSSPRGAHGYTF. The DNA of the CDR3 is TGTACCAGCAGCCCCAGGGGAGCCCATGGCTACACCTTC.

This clonotype was seen at least ten times. This chain joins TRBV20-1 and TRBJ2-7; 7 nucleotides line up with TRBD1. V was pared by 6 bases and J by 3 bases, with 14 bases of the junction left unmatched. CDR1 and CDR2 from the germline V gene are DFQATT and SNEGSKA (reference sequence). This CDR3 contains 15 residues. CDR3 DNA: TGCAGTGCACAGCCGGGACAGCTCCTGCTCTACGAGCAGTACGTC. This translates into CSAQPGQLLLYEQYV.

The rearrangement joins TRBV7-6 to TRBJ2-1, with 10 bases lining up with TRBD1. The CDR3 spans 16 residues. In germline, CDR1 is SGHVS, CDR2 FNYEAQ. Trimming at V came to 5 bases and at J to 0 bases, leaving 4 bases not matched to a gene. The CDR3 reads CASSVRTGGSYNEQFF. The CDR3, as DNA: TGTGCCAGCAGCGTCCGGACAGGGGGCTCCTACAATGAGCAGTTCTTC.

Only a few counts were recorded for this clonotype. The chain carries TRBV5-1 and TRBJ2-3, with 7 bases that match TRBD2. Germline V gene data show CDR1 as SGHRS and CDR2 as YFSETQ. J was trimmed by 4 bases and V by 0 bases; bases with no gene match: 8. The CDR3 has 16 amino acids. CDR3 bases: TGCGCCAGCAGCTTGGAGGCGGGGGTAGATGCAGATACGCAGTATTTT. It is translated as CASSLEAGVDADTQYF.

This clonotype was counted a few times. The gene calls are TRBV6-2 or TRBV6-3 and TRBJ2-2; no clear D gene. The CDR3 is 13 amino acids. Trimming removed 8 bases at V and 0 bases at J, with 7 bases between. CDR1 and CDR2 (germline): MNHEY, SVGEGT. CDR3 bases: TGTGCCAGCCTTACGCCGAACACCGGGGAGCTGTTTTTT. Its protein product is CASLTPNTGELFF.

V is TRBV29-1 and J is TRBJ2-1, with 9 positions matching TRBD2. Per germline, CDR1 SQVTM and CDR2 ANQGSEA. CDR3 length: 13 residues. V shed 6 bases, J shed 8 bases, and the junction held 8 bases outside the gene matches. This CDR3 is CSVAAGGLDEQFF. In nucleotides, the CDR3 is TGCAGCGTCGCAGCGGGGGGTCTAGATGAGCAGTTCTTC.

This clonotype has only a few counts. The chain employs TRBV7-2 and TRBJ2-1; 9 positions match TRBD2. The CDR3 has 15 amino acids. Germline CDR1 SGHTA, CDR2 FQGNSA. Trimming removed 2 bases from V and 7 bases from J; junction bases left unmatched: 6. CDR3 in DNA: TGTGCCAGCAGCTTAAGGCGGGGGGGCAGTAATGAGCAGTTCTTC. Its protein product is CASSLRRGGSNEQFF.

This clonotype occurred many times. The V gene is TRBV5-1, the J gene TRBJ2-3, with TRBD2 matching 11 bases. Trimming took 0 bases from V and 0 from J; bases not matched to a gene: 9. CDR3 length equals 19 residues. The germline V gene encodes CDR1 SGHRS and CDR2 YFSETQ. CDR3 protein: CASSLELSGLADSTDTQYF. CDR3 nucleotide sequence: TGCGCCAGCAGCTTGGAGCTTTCGGGACTAGCGGATAGCACAGATACGCAGTATTTT.

This clonotype has a handful of counts. The chain has TRBV5-1 and TRBJ2-1; TRBD2 matches 10 bases. Trimming removed 4 bases from V and 6 bases from J; junction bases left unmatched: 7. The CDR3 runs 15 residues. Germline CDR1 SGHRS, CDR2 YFSETQ. Here the CDR3 DNA reads TGCGCCAGCAGCCCGAGCGGGGGGGTGGGCAATGAGCAGTTCTTC. Translation: CASSPSGGVGNEQFF. The variable domain in full, with the rest retrieved from reference TRBV5-1 and TRBJ2-1, is KAGVTQTPRYLIKTRGQQVTLSCSPISGHRSVSWYQQTPGQGLQFLFEYFSETQRNKGNFPGRFSGRQFSNSRSEMNVSTLELGDSALYLCASSPSGGVGNEQFFGPGTRLTVL.

This clonotype has only a few counts. V gene TRBV11-2 combines with J gene TRBJ1-1, with TRBD1 as a possible D gene (5 bases). The CDR3 has 12 residues. Germline lookup yields CDR1 SGHAT and CDR2 FQNNGV. V was clipped by 5 bases and J by 6 bases, with 10 bases between them. The DNA for the CDR3 is TGTGCCAGCAGCCACCAGGGCGCTGAAGCTTTCTTT. Its protein is CASSHQGAEAFF.

In its sample, this clonotype was seen a few times. The chain couples TRBV5-1 to TRBJ1-6, with 7 positions matching TRBD1. This CDR3 has 18 residues. The V gene end was trimmed by 3 bases and the J gene end by 16 bases; junction bases not matched to a gene: 25. CDR1 and CDR2 from the germline V gene are SGHRS and YFSETQ. This CDR3 is CASSYGDRPYPRGYSLHF. As DNA, the CDR3 is TGCGCCAGCAGCTACGGGGACAGACCATACCCCCGAGGCTATTCTCTCCACTTT.

This clonotype was seen repeatedly, ten times or more. V usage is TRBV7-2 and J usage is TRBJ2-5; 8 bases align to TRBD1. Germline V gives CDR1 SGHTA, CDR2 FQGNSA. This CDR3 spans 14 amino acids. V lost 5 bases to trimming and J lost 4 bases; unmatched junction nucleotides: 6. The CDR3 DNA follows: TGTGCCAGCAGCGATACAGGGGGTTTAGAGACCCAGTACTTC. Residues: CASSDTGGLETQYF.

This chain joins TRBV7-6 and TRBJ2-7; TRBD1 or TRBD2 may be the D gene (6 bases each). This CDR3 is built from 13 residues. Germline values: CDR1 SGHVS, CDR2 FNYEAQ. V was clipped by 2 bases and J by 7 bases, with 12 bases between them. The CDR3: CASSLWGAEEQYF. CDR3 nucleotides: TGTGCCAGCAGCTTATGGGGGGCGGAAGAGCAGTACTTC.

The chain is built from TRBV3-2 and TRBJ1-3; TRBD1 is the table's D call, not checked against the DNA. TRBV3-2 is a known pseudogene. The CDR3 runs to 16 residues. The CDR3 sequence is CASSRQTGVPGNTIYF. The CDR3 region has the DNA TGTGCCAGCAGCCGCCAGACAGGGGTCCCAGGAAACACCATATATTTT.

This clonotype was seen a handful of times. V is TRBV6-5 and J is TRBJ2-7, with D uncertain. The germline V and J ends were trimmed by 6 bases and 3 bases, with 18 bases remaining between them. CDR1 is MNHEY and CDR2 is SVGAGI in the germline V gene. The CDR3 spans 15 residues. The CDR3 protein is CASRQYTSGHYEQYF. The CDR3 nucleotides read TGTGCCAGCAGACAGTACACCTCAGGTCACTACGAGCAGTACTTC.

The genes are TRBV20-1 and TRBJ1-2; D is ambiguous. In germline, CDR1 is DFQATT, CDR2 SNEGSKA (reference sequence). V dropped 6 bases and J dropped 5 bases, with 22 bases sitting between them. The length of the CDR3 is 15 residues. The CDR3 reads CSAQLTGSGGYGYTF. CDR3 bases: TGCAGTGCACAGCTCACGGGTTCTGGCGGGTATGGCTACACCTTC.